The 7 T cell receptor beta chains presented below share a single source sample, sequenced in a study of human T cells and chemical hapten exposure. Using its own MiXCR run on the RACE reads, TCRdb lists one record per CDR3 protein. Found here are tens of thousands of distinct CDR3 sequences, 7.4% of them singletons; the top ten hold under 10%. Sample time point: healthy volunteer bleed at 2 weeks. Total RNA extraction was carried out from unfractionated whole blood. Input material: whole blood. The origin of the receptors is a human donor in good health. Some clones in this sample may be carry-over from other donors' samples.

The sample holds a few counts of this clonotype. The CDR3 nucleotides read TGCAGTGCTAGCCCCCCCCATCATTCGAGCGGGAGGGAGATGGATACGCAGTATTTT. Its protein product is CSASPPHHSSGREMDTQYF. V and J are TRBV20-1 and TRBJ2-3, with TRBD2 matching over 10 bases. J lost 6 bases, V lost 3 bases, and 21 bases had no gene match. The CDR3 sequence is 19 residues long. Germline lookup yields CDR1 DFQATT and CDR2 SNEGSKA (reference sequence).

The CDR3 sequence is CASRRDGNYGYTF. CDR3 coding DNA: TGTGCCAGCAGGCGGGACGGGAACTATGGCTACACCTTC. The gene calls are TRBV2 and TRBJ1-2; tentatively, D is TRBD1 (5 bases). The germline gives CDR1 SNHLY, CDR2 FYNNEI. Trimming removed 6 bases at V and 2 bases at J, with 10 bases between. This CDR3 is 13 amino acids long. Looking up the rest from reference TRBV2 and TRBJ1-2 gives the full variable domain: EPEVTQTPSHQVTQMGQEVILRCVPISNHLYFYWYRQILGQKVEFLVSFYNNEISEKSEIFDDQFSVERPDGSNFTLKIRSTKLEDSAMYFCASRRDGNYGYTFGSGTRLTVV.

The V gene is TRBV20-1, the J gene TRBJ2-5; 11 nucleotides agree with TRBD2. CDR3 size: 14 residues. Trimming took 3 bases from V and 4 from J; bases not matched to a gene: 4. In germline, CDR1 is DFQATT, CDR2 SNEGSKA (reference sequence). The CDR3 is CSARIAGGGETQYF. CDR3 coding DNA: TGCAGTGCTAGGATAGCGGGAGGGGGAGAGACCCAGTACTTC.

Many counts were recorded for this clonotype. This chain links TRBV2 with TRBJ1-5; TRBD1 might be the D (5 bases). V was shortened by 4 bases and J by 3 bases, with 13 bases between the two germline ends. Germline CDR1 is SNHLY and CDR2 is FYNNEI. The CDR3 consists of 15 residues. The CDR3 coding sequence is TGTGCCAGCAGTGGGGGAGGGGCTGACAATCAGCCCCAGCATTTT. Amino acids: CASSGGGADNQPQHF.

This clonotype has a count of ten or more. For the CDR3, the DNA is TGTGCCAGCAGTTACGGGCGTGTTAATGAAAAACTGTTTTTT. Protein sequence: CASSYGRVNEKLFF. The chain recombines TRBV6-5 with TRBJ1-4; D is uncertain. Per germline, CDR1 MNHEY and CDR2 SVGAGI. The CDR3 contains 14 residues. The V gene lost 2 bases and the J gene lost 4 bases, with 8 bases spanning the gap.

This chain uses TRBV15 with TRBJ2-1; 9 bases line up with TRBD2. After removal of 0 bases from V and 8 bases from J, the junction contained 5 bases not matched to a gene. Germline V lookup: CDR1 LNHNV, CDR2 YYDKDF (reference sequence). The CDR3 extends over 15 amino acids. The chain's CDR3 is CATSREAVAGDEQFF. CDR3 coding DNA: TGTGCCACCAGCAGAGAGGCGGTAGCGGGGGATGAGCAGTTCTTC.

This clonotype was counted between two and nine times. J is TRBJ1-1 and V is TRBV7-6; D gene uncertain. Looked up from germline, CDR1 is SGHVS and CDR2 is FNYEAQ. This CDR3 is built from 13 residues. Trimming pared 6 bases from V and 2 bases from J, leaving 10 bases between. The CDR3 sequence is CASSYDCNTEAFF. CDR3 DNA: TGTGCCAGCAGTTATGATTGTAACACTGAAGCTTTCTTT.